This TCR beta chain was recorded in a study of blood T cell repertoires in COVID-19. About the research overall: Samples came from the United States, Italy and Spain, spanning acute and convalescent COVID-19. Sources were T cells, B-cell-depleted T cells, or PBMCs; the material itself was cDNA or gDNA.

Trimming pared 3 bases from V and 7 bases from J, leaving 16 bases between. There are 15 residues in the CDR3. In germline, CDR1 is SGHVS, CDR2 FQNEAQ. Methods used by the authors: Amplifying reference gene primers gave estimates of nucleated cell counts. The repertoire was sequenced with immunoSEQ multiplex PCR; TCRdb's copy has only in-frame clones and lacks some. That table gives V, J and clone size, and the DNA gave D and trimming. The sample has around 110,000 clones, over 80% seen once. The chain employs TRBV7-8 and TRBJ1-5; TRBD1 is a possible D gene (5 bases). The source is a woman aged 70-85 years with acute or convalescent COVID-19. The sample comprised peripheral blood. CDR3 nucleotides: TGTGCCAGCAGCTTTACCGGGGACTCAGTCCAGCCCCAGCATTTT. Amino acid sequence: CASSFTGDSVQPQHF.